This T cell receptor (beta chain) comes out of a study of cytomegalovirus exposure and HLA in healthy donors. Study findings and constraints: Reports indicate that TCR beta sequences accurately predicted the HLA-A and HLA-B alleles of most subjects.

A remark on this clone: Its antigen is as yet unknown.

V was trimmed by 5 bases and J by 3 bases, leaving 7 bases between them. The CDR3 extends over 12 amino acids. The germline V gene encodes CDR1 SNHLY and CDR2 FYNNEI. Use of 60 Vbeta and 13 Jbeta primers characterized the PCR. Clones were read by immunoSEQ multiplex PCR, and TCRdb kept only the in-frame ones, dropping some. The sample has 100,000 to 130,000 clones, roughly 73% seen once. This chain joins TRBV2 and TRBJ1-2; D uncertain. The sequence was obtained from a man in his thirties or forties in good health and CMV-seronegative. The specimen sequenced was PBMCs. The CDR3: CASSKRDYGYTF. CDR3 nucleotide sequence: TGTGCCAGCAGTAAGAGGGACTATGGCTACACCTTC.